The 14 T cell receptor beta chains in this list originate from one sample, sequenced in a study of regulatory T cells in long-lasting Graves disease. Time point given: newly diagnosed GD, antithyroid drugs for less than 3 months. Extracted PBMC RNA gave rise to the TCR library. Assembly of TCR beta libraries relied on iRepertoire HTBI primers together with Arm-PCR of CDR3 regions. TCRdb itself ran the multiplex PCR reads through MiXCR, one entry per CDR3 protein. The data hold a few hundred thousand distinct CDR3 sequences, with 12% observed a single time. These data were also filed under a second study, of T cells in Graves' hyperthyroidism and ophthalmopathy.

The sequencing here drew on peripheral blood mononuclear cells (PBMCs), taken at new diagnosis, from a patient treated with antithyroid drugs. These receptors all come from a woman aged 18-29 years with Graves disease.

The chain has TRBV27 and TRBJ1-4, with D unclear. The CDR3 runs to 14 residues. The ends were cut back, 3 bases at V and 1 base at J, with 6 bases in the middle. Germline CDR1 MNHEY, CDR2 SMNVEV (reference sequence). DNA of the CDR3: TGTGCCAGCAGTTTGGGAATAACTAATGAAAAACTGTTTTTT. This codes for CASSLGITNEKLFF.

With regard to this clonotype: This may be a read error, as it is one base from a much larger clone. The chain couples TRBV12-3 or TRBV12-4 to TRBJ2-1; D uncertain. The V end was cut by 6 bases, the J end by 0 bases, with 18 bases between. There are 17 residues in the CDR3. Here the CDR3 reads CASSPVLGTGSYNEQFF. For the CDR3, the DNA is TGTGCCAGCAGCCCGGTTCTTGGTACGGGCTCCTACAATGAGCAGTTCTTC.

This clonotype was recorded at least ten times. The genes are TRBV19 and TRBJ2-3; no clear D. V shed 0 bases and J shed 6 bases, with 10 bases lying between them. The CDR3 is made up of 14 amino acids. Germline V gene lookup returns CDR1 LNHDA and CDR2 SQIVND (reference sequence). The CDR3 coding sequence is TGTGCCAGTAGTATAGAGAGCATTTTGGATACGCAGTATTTT. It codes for CASSIESILDTQYF.

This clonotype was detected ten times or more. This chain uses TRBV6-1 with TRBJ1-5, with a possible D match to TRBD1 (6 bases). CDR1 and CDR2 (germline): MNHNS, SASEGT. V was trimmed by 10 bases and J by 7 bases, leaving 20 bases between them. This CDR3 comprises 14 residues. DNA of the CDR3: TGTGCCATCAGCTTAAACAGGGATGGACAGCCCCAGCATTTT. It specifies CAISLNRDGQPQHF.

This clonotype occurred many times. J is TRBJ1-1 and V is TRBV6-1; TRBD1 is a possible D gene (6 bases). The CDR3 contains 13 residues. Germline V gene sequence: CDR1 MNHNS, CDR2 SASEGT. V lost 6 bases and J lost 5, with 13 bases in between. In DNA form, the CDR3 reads TGTGCCAGCAGCATCGGGACATTTACTGAAGCTTTCTTT. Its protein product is CASSIGTFTEAFF.

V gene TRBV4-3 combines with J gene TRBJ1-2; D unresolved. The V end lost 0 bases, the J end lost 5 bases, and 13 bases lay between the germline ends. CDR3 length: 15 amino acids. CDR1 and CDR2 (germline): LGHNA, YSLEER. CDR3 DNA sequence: TGCGCCAGCAGCCAAGATAGGTCGGGCGGGTATGGCTACACCTTC. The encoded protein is CASSQDRSGGYGYTF.

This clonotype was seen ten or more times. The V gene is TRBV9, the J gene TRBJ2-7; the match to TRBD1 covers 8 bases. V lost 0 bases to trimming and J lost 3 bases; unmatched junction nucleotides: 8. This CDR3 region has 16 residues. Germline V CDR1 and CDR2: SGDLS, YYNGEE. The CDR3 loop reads CASSVGSQGVGYEQYF. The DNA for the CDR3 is TGTGCCAGCAGCGTAGGGTCACAGGGGGTAGGCTACGAGCAGTACTTC.

The CDR3 is CASSLFGDGRRHGYTF. The CDR3 region has the DNA TGCGCCAGCAGCTTGTTCGGGGACGGCAGGAGGCATGGCTACACCTTC. The chain combines TRBV5-1 with TRBJ1-2; maybe TRBD1 (5 bases). The CDR3 extends over 16 amino acids. CDR1 is SGHRS and CDR2 is YFSETQ in the germline V gene. V lost 1 base and J 6 bases, leaving 19 bases between the germline ends.

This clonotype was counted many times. CDR3 sequence: CASSSQGVDNEQFF. The CDR3 nucleotides read TGTGCCAGCAGCTCCCAGGGAGTCGACAATGAGCAGTTCTTC. V usage is TRBV7-9 and J usage is TRBJ2-1; TRBD1 or TRBD2 may be the D gene (5 bases each). The CDR3 is made up of 14 amino acids. The V gene's germline CDR1 is SEHNR and CDR2 FQNEAQ (reference sequence). The germline V and J ends were trimmed by 4 bases and 5 bases, with 12 bases remaining between them.

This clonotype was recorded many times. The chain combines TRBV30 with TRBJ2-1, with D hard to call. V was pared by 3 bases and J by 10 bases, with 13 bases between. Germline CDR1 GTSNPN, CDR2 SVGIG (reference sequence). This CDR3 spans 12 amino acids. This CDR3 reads CAWSPPPREQFF. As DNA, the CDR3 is TGTGCCTGGAGCCCCCCACCCCGAGAGCAGTTCTTC.

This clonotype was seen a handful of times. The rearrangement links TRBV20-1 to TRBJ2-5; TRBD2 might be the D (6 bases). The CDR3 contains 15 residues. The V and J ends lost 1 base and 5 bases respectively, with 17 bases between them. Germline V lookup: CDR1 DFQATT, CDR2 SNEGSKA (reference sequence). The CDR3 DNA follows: TGCAGTGCTAGAGCCCCTAGCGCCTTACGGGAGACCCAGTACTTC. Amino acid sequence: CSARAPSALRETQYF.

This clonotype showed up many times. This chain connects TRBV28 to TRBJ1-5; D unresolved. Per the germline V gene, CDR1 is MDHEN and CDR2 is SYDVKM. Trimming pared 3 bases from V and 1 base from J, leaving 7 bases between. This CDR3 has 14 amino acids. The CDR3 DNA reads TGTGCCAGCAGTTTCTCTGAGAGCAATCAGCCCCAGCATTTT. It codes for CASSFSESNQPQHF.

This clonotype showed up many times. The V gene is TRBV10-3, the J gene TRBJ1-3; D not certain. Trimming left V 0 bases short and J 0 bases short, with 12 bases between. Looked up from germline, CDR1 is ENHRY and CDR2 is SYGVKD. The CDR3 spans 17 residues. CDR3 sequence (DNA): TGTGCCATCAGTGAGTCCATGACCCAGGACTCTGGAAACACCATATATTTT. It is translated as CAISESMTQDSGNTIYF.

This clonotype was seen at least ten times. DNA of the CDR3: TGCGCCAGCAGCTTGGCCCTGACAGGGAGAAGCACAGATACGCAGTATTTT. Amino acid sequence: CASSLALTGRSTDTQYF. V gene TRBV5-1 combines with J gene TRBJ2-3; TRBD1 matches 7 bases. V was clipped by 0 bases and J by 0 bases; unmatched bases: 7. The germline CDR1 and CDR2 sequences are SGHRS and YFSETQ. This CDR3 comprises 17 residues.